This T cell receptor beta chain was captured by sequencing in a study of blood T cell repertoires in COVID-19. Trimming removed 10 bases from V and 6 bases from J; junction bases left unmatched: 5. Germline V lookup: CDR1 LNHDA, CDR2 SQIVND (reference sequence). The CDR3 runs 13 residues. Assay used: immunoSEQ multiplex PCR; TCRdb lists only in-frame clones, some missing. The data hold about 98,000 clones, with around four fifths observed a single time. This TCR derives from a human donor in a cohort sampled during active COVID-19. Sequenced input: peripheral blood. The chain joins TRBV19 to TRBJ2-2; 10 nucleotides align to TRBD2. The CDR3 DNA sequence: TGTGCCACAGCGGGGGGGCCCGCCGGGGAGCTGTTTTTT. It encodes CATAGGPAGELFF.